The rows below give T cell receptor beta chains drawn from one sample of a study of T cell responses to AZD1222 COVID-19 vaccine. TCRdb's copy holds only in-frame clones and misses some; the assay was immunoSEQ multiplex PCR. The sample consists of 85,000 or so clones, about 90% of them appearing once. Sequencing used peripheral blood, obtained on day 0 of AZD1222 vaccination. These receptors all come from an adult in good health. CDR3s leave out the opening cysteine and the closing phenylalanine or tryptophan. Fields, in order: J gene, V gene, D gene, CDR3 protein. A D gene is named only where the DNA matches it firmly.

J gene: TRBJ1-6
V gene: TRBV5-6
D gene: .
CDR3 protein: ASSLYHGYSPLH

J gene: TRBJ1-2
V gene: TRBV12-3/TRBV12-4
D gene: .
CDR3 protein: ASSDAGRYGYT

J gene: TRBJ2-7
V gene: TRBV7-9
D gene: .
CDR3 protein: ASSPPEGYEQY

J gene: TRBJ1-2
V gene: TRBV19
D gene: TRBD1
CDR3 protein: ASSNPYRQGPAYYT

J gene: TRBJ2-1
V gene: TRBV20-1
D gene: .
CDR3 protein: SAILNEQF

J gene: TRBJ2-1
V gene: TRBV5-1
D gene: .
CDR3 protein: ASSLVEGVYEQF

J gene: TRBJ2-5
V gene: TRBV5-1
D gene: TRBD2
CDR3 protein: ASSVQTSGGGETQY

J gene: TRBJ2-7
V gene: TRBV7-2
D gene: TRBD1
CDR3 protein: ASSFIGQGEQY

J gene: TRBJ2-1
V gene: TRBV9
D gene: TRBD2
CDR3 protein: ASSSPRTSGGLNNEQF

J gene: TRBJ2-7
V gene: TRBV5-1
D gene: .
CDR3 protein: ASSQGGGVVEQY

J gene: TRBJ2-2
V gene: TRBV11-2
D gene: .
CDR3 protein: ASSGSYRRWTGELF

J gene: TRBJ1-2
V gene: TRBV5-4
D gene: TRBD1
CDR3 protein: ASSLWDRVGYGYT

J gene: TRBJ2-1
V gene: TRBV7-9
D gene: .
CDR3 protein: ASSRTGTSIEGEQF

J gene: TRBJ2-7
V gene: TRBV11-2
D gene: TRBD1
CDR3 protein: ASSSYRDRAYEQY

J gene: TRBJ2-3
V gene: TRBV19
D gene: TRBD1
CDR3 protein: ASSRVGQGFTDTQY

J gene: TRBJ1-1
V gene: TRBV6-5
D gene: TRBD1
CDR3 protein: ASSYSRGRNTEAF

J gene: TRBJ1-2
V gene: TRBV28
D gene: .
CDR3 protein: ASRTPDRLYGYT

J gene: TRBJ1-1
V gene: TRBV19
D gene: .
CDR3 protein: ASSMVSALNTEAF

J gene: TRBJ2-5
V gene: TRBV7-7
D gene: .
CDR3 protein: ASSTRGLIETQY

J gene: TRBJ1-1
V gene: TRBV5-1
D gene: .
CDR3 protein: ASSPRQGLNAEAF

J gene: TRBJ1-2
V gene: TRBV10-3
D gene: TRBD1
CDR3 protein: AIRGPGTGVAVNYGYT

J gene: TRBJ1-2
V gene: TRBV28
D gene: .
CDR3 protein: ASSWGTGNGYT

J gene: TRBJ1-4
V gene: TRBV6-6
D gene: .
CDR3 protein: ASRYGGVANEKLF

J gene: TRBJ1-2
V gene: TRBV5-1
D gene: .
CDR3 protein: ASSLGVGRGIGGYT

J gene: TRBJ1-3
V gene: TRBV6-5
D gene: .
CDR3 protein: ASREGAGNTIY

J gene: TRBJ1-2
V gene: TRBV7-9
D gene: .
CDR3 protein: ASSSGQYYGYT

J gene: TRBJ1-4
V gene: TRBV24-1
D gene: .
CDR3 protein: ATSDNRDGAEKLF

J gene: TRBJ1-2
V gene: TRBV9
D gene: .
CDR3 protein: ASSVAVNPLGANYGYT

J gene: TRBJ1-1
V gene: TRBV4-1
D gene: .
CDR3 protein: ASSQAGDTEAF

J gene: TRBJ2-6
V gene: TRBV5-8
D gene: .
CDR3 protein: ASSGRLHSGANVLT

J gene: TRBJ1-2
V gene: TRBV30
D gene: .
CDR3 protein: AWGGDRTIYGYT

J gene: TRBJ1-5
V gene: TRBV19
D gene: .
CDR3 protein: ASSIEVAGTSNQPQH

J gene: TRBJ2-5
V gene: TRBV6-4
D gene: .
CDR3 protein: ASSRGRGETQY

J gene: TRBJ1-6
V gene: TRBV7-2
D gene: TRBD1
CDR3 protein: ASSSWTGNSPLH

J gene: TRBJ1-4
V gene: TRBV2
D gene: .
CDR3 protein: ASSELRRDPNEKLF

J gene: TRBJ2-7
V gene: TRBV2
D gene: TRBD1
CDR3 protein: ASNYPGQGQYEQY

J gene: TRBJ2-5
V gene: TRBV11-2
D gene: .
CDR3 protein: ASSFRLEETQY

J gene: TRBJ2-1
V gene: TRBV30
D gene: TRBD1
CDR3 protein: AWTGGSYNEQF

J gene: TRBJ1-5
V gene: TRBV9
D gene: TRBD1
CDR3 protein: ASSAPGQGRSPGQPQH

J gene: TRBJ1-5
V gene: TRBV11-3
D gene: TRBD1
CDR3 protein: ASSLGQGSNQPQH

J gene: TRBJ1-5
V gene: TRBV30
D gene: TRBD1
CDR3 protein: AWSLGTGLRQPQH

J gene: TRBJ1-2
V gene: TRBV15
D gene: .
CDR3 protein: ATRSGGGANYGYT

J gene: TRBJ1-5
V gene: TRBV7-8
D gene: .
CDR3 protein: ASMRVYGNQPQH

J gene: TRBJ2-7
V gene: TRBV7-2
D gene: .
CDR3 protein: ASSSTGRVSYEQY

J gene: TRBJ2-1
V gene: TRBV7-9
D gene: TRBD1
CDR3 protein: ASSLGTGGLYNEQF

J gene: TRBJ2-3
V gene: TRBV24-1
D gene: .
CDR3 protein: ATSGPRGASTDTQY

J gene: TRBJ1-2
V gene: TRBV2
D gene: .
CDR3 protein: ASSGETGTYGYT

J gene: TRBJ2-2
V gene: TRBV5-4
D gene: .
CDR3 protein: ASSSDAIDVGELF

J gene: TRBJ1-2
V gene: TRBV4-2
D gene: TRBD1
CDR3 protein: ASSQYTGDYGYT

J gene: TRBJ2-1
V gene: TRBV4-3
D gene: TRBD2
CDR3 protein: ASSQGSGGGYNEQF

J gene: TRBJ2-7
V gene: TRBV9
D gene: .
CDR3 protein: ASSVGRTGHEQY

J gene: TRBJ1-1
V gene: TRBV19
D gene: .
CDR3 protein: ASSINGVNTEAF